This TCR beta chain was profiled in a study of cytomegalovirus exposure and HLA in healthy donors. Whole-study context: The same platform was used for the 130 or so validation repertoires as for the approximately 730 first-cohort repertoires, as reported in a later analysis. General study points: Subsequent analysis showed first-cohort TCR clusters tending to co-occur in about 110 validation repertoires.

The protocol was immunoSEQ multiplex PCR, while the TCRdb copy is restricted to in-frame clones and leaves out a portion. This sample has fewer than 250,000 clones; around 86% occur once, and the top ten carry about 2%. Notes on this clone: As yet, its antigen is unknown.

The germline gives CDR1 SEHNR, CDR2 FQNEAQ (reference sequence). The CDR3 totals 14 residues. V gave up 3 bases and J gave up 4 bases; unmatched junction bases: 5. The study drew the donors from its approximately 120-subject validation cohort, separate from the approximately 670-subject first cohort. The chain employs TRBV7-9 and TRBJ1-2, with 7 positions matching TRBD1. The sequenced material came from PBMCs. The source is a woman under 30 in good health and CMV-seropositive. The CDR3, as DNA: TGTGCCAGCAGCTTCGGACAGGCGTCCTATGGCTACACCTTC. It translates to CASSFGQASYGYTF.